This TCR beta chain came from a study of response to subunit inactivated influenza vaccine. Trimming took off 6 bases at V and 0 bases at J, with 12 bases between the two ends. The CDR3 extends over 15 amino acids. Findings and limits, study-wide: The authors proposed limited new T cell recruitment per seasonal influenza vaccination.

Via MiXCR, TCRdb re-called the RT-PCR reads, giving one row per CDR3 protein. The sample contains approximately 680,000 distinct CDR3 sequences, less than 20% of which appear only once. Notes on this clonotype: Antigen unknown.

The sample was PBMCs from blood, taken roughly 12 days after vaccination. V and J are TRBV12-3 or TRBV12-4 and TRBJ2-1; no clear D gene. The source of this sequence is a man in his forties or fifties who received an inactivated influenza vaccine. CDR3 sequence (DNA): TGTGCCAGCAGCCGGTCCGAAAGCTCCTACAATGAGCAGTTCTTC. This encodes CASSRSESSYNEQFF.